Sequencing of this TCR beta chain was carried out in a study of shared clonotypes between healthy human individuals. Study conclusions and caveats: Among four donors, roughly 5% of naive CD4 clonotypes were found in common. Non-shared clonotypes showed lower generation probabilities than clonotypes common to all four donors. Rarefaction curves obtained for sorted subsets showed sequencing incomplete despite large depth.

Naive CD45RA+ and memory CD45RA-negative subsets were split from CD4+ cells. In regard to this clone: Its matching antigen is unknown.

Here immunoSEQ multiplex PCR was the method, and the copy in TCRdb shows in-frame clones only, minus some. This table holds 2 million to 3 million clones, around 90% found once. The TCR originated in a man younger than 35 in good health. What was sequenced was naive CD4+ T cells sorted from blood. Subset: CD45RA+ positively selected.

CDR3 region: CASSPPGLRAQETQYF. In DNA form, the CDR3 reads TGTGCCAGCTCACCACCGGGACTCCGGGCCCAAGAGACCCAGTACTTC. V and J are TRBV18 and TRBJ2-5, with D possibly matching TRBD2 (6 bases). Germline V gives CDR1 KGHSH, CDR2 LQKENI. Trimming removed 0 bases from V and 1 base from J, with 12 bases in between. The CDR3 runs to 16 residues.